Each of the 25 T cell receptor beta chains below was sequenced from the same sample in a study of PD-1 blockade in classical Hodgkin lymphoma. With no exception, relapse followed autologous stem cell transplantation in all patients, and brentuximab vedotin exposure varied. Repertoires were generated with immunoSEQ multiplex PCR, while TCRdb's copy carries only in-frame clones and drops some. The sample yields 25,000 to 35,000 clones, about two thirds seen once. The starting material was peripheral blood mononuclear cells (PBMCs), obtained before the second cycle of nivolumab. These receptors were taken from a human donor with classical Hodgkin lymphoma.

This clone appeared once. This chain links TRBV28 with TRBJ1-5; D might be TRBD1 (5 bases). CDR1 and CDR2 (germline): MDHEN, SYDVKM. V gave up 6 bases and J gave up 0 bases, with 12 bases separating them. There are 15 residues in the CDR3. The CDR3 region is CASSGTTVSNQPQHF. For the CDR3, the DNA is TGTGCCAGCAGCGGGACGACAGTTAGCAATCAGCCCCAGCATTTT.

The chain recombines TRBV6-5 with TRBJ1-1, with D hard to call. V was pared by 0 bases and J by 6 bases, with 8 bases between. This CDR3 comprises 13 residues. Germline CDR1 is MNHEY and CDR2 is SVGAGI. The CDR3 sequence is CASSYSNNPEAFF. The CDR3 DNA reads as TGTGCCAGCAGTTACTCGAACAACCCTGAAGCTTTCTTT.

The V and J genes are TRBV28 and TRBJ1-1; 7 bases agree with TRBD1. The germline gives CDR1 MDHEN, CDR2 SYDVKM. V was pared by 6 bases and J by 5 bases, with 18 bases of the junction left unmatched. The CDR3 loop spans 17 amino acids. The chain's CDR3 is CASRVRYDRVGGTEAFF. For the CDR3, the DNA is TGTGCCAGCAGGGTGCGCTACGACAGGGTAGGGGGGACTGAAGCTTTCTTT.

The gene calls are TRBV4-2 and TRBJ2-1; D might be TRBD2 (7 bases). The length of the CDR3 is 16 residues. The V gene lost 2 bases and the J gene lost 0 bases, with 11 bases spanning the gap. Germline values: CDR1 LGHNA, CDR2 YNFKEQ. The CDR3 DNA sequence: TGTGCCAGCAGCCAACTGGGGGGGCTCTCCTACAATGAGCAGTTCTTC. It codes for CASSQLGGLSYNEQFF.

The chain employs TRBV5-4 and TRBJ1-1, with TRBD1 identical over 7 bases. The V gene's germline CDR1 is SGHNT and CDR2 YYREEE (reference sequence). This CDR3 region has 14 residues. The J segment lost 5 bases and the V segment lost 5 bases, leaving 9 bases of the junction unmatched. CDR3: CASRRRGRETEAFF. The CDR3 bases are TGTGCCAGCAGACGGAGGGGGCGCGAGACTGAAGCTTTCTTT.

V is TRBV27 and J is TRBJ2-7; 10 bases are a match to TRBD1. The CDR3 totals 15 residues. The V gene end was trimmed by 0 bases and the J gene end by 2 bases; junction bases not matched to a gene: 1. Germline CDR1 reads MNHEY; CDR2 reads SMNVEV (reference sequence). The CDR3 is CASSLSGTGAYEQYF. The CDR3 DNA follows: TGTGCCAGCAGTTTATCCGGGACAGGGGCCTACGAGCAGTACTTC.

The gene calls are TRBV27 and TRBJ2-2, with D maybe TRBD2 (6 bases). Trimming took off 6 bases at V and 7 bases at J, with 21 bases between the two ends. Germline values: CDR1 MNHEY, CDR2 SMNVEV (reference sequence). This CDR3 has 16 residues. The CDR3 sequence: CASSSPGLSNLGELFF. CDR3 DNA: TGTGCCAGCAGCTCGCCGGGACTCTCAAATCTCGGGGAGCTGTTTTTT.

The rearrangement links TRBV19 to TRBJ2-3; D may correspond to TRBD1 or TRBD2 (5 bases each). V was cut by 1 base and J by 1 base, with 6 bases left in between. This CDR3 is built from 14 residues. Germline V gives CDR1 LNHDA, CDR2 SQIVND (reference sequence). The chain's CDR3 is CASSIAGRTDTQYF. The CDR3 DNA reads TGTGCCAGTAGTATAGCGGGGCGCACAGATACGCAGTATTTT.

This sequence joins TRBV19 and TRBJ2-2; D not certain. Trimming left V 8 bases short and J 8 bases short, with 15 bases between. Germline V gene lookup returns CDR1 LNHDA and CDR2 SQIVND (reference sequence). The CDR3 has 13 amino acids. CDR3 residues: CASSKGSTGELFF. The CDR3, as DNA: TGTGCCAGTTCGAAAGGATCGACAGGGGAGCTGTTTTTT.

V gene TRBV4-1 combines with J gene TRBJ2-5; 12 nucleotides agree with TRBD1. V lost 1 base to trimming and J lost 9 bases; unmatched junction nucleotides: 6. Germline V lookup: CDR1 MGHRA, CDR2 YSYEKL. The CDR3 loop spans 15 amino acids. CDR3 region: CASSQGPGQGAPQYF. CDR3 coding DNA: TGCGCCAGCAGCCAAGGGCCGGGACAGGGGGCCCCCCAGTACTTC.

The chain combines TRBV6-5 with TRBJ2-2, with D tentatively TRBD1 (5 bases). The germline gives CDR1 MNHEY, CDR2 SVGAGI. The CDR3 runs to 12 residues. Trimming stripped 8 bases from V and 4 bases from J, with 8 bases between. The CDR3 sequence is CASQQVTGELFF. CDR3 coding DNA: TGTGCCAGCCAACAGGTCACCGGGGAGCTGTTTTTT.

The rearrangement links TRBV7-9 to TRBJ2-5, with D possibly TRBD1 on 5 matching bases. V lost 1 base and J 4 bases, leaving 10 bases between the germline ends. Germline V gene sequence: CDR1 SEHNR, CDR2 FQNEAQ (reference sequence). This CDR3 has 14 residues. The CDR3 DNA sequence: TGTGCCAGCAGCTTAGGGGGCGAATCAGAGACCCAGTACTTC. Its translation is CASSLGGESETQYF.

The genes are TRBV11-3 and TRBJ2-7, with D possibly called TRBD1 or TRBD2 (5 bases each). V lost 1 base to trimming and J lost 2 bases, with 9 bases between them. This CDR3 is built from 14 residues. Germline V gives CDR1 SGHNT, CDR2 YENEEA. The CDR3 region has the DNA TGTGCCAGCAGCTTAGGGGACGGGGCCTACGAGCAGTACTTC. Its translation: CASSLGDGAYEQYF.

The chain has TRBV9 and TRBJ2-7; D is tentatively TRBD1 or TRBD2 (6 bases each). Between the trimmed V and J ends, which lost 0 bases and 2 bases, there was a span of 18 bases. This CDR3 region has 17 residues. Germline V CDR1 and CDR2: SGDLS, YYNGEE. This CDR3 reads CASSVVIRGAVTYEQYF. CDR3 coding DNA: TGTGCCAGCAGCGTAGTTATTAGGGGGGCGGTCACCTACGAGCAGTACTTC.

This chain uses TRBV30 with TRBJ2-7; 8 nucleotides agree with TRBD1. V was clipped by 3 bases and J by 2 bases; unmatched bases: 9. CDR3 length: 15 residues. Per germline, CDR1 GTSNPN and CDR2 SVGIG (reference sequence). CDR3 DNA sequence: TGTGCCTGGAGAAAAAGACAGGGGATTACCTACGAGCAGTACTTC. Translating gives CAWRKRQGITYEQYF.

CDR3 sequence: CAISESMPLGRGTLNTEAFF. CDR3 sequence (DNA): TGTGCCATCAGTGAGTCGATGCCCCTGGGAAGGGGTACATTGAACACTGAAGCTTTCTTT. The chain links TRBV10-3 to TRBJ1-1, with D possibly being TRBD1 (5 bases). The CDR3 length is 20 residues. Germline CDR1 is ENHRY and CDR2 is SYGVKD. Trimming took 0 bases from V and 0 from J, leaving 23 bases between them.

The chain carries TRBV6-5 and TRBJ1-2; D remains unclear. Germline assignment: CDR1 MNHEY and CDR2 SVGAGI. CDR3 length: 12 amino acids. With 7 bases removed from V and 8 bases from J, the gap between germline ends came to 14 bases. This CDR3 reads CASNDGFWGYTF. In DNA, the CDR3 is TGTGCCAGCAACGACGGTTTTTGGGGCTACACCTTC.

V is TRBV15 and J is TRBJ2-3; 12 nucleotides align to TRBD2. The CDR3 runs 16 residues. The germline V gene has CDR1 LNHNV and CDR2 YYDKDF (reference sequence). J was trimmed by 3 bases and V by 6 bases; bases with no gene match: 7. In DNA form, the CDR3 reads TGTGCCACCAGAGTAGGACTAGCGGGGAATACAGATACGCAGTATTTT. This gives the protein CATRVGLAGNTDTQYF.

V and J are TRBV30 and TRBJ1-2; possible D gene TRBD1, 6 bases. V was trimmed by 0 bases and J by 7 bases, leaving 18 bases between them. The CDR3 has 15 amino acids. Germline CDR1 reads GTSNPN; CDR2 reads SVGIG (reference sequence). DNA of the CDR3: TGTGCCTGGAGTGTACTAAGAAAGGGGGGATCTGGCTACACCTTC. Encoded protein: CAWSVLRKGGSGYTF.

The chain recombines TRBV7-9 with TRBJ1-2; D is possibly TRBD1 (6 bases). V was cut by 3 bases and J by 12 bases, with 20 bases left in between. This CDR3 region has 14 residues. CDR1 and CDR2 from the germline V gene are SEHNR and FQNEAQ (reference sequence). The CDR3 DNA reads TGTGCCAGCAGCTTCAACTTCCAGTTGGACAGTCACACCTTC. Protein: CASSFNFQLDSHTF.

This clone has more than one count but fewer than ten. The chain recombines TRBV30 with TRBJ2-3; TRBD2 matches 9 bases. The V and J ends lost 5 bases and 4 bases, in that order; junction bases with no gene match: 13. CDR3 length: 16 residues. Germline CDR1 GTSNPN, CDR2 SVGIG (reference sequence). Here the CDR3 reads CAWAGTSYTAADTQYF. In DNA form, the CDR3 reads TGTGCCTGGGCCGGGACTAGCTACACTGCGGCAGATACGCAGTATTTT.

V and J are TRBV7-2 and TRBJ2-1; D might be TRBD1 (5 bases). The CDR3 runs to 12 residues. Trimming pared 10 bases from V and 5 bases from J, leaving 12 bases between. CDR1 is SGHTA and CDR2 is FQGNSA in the germline V gene. The CDR3 DNA follows: TGTGCCACCCAGGGTTCCGACAATGAGCAGTTCTTC. It codes for CATQGSDNEQFF.

J is TRBJ2-5 and V is TRBV28; D perhaps matches TRBD1 (6 bases). Deletions cut 10 bases from V and 3 bases from J, with 21 bases between. This CDR3 has 15 amino acids. Germline values: CDR1 MDHEN, CDR2 SYDVKM. CDR3 bases: TGTGCCACCAATGGGGGCGGCAGGGGTAAAGAGACCCAGTACTTC. Amino acids: CATNGGGRGKETQYF.

The CDR3 nucleotides are TGTGCCAGCAGCTTGCTGGACACTGAAGCTTTCTTT. Translation gives CASSLLDTEAFF. The genes are TRBV5-6 and TRBJ1-1, with unresolved D. This CDR3 has 12 amino acids. V lost 1 base and J 3 bases, leaving 4 bases between the germline ends. Germline values: CDR1 SGHDT, CDR2 YYEEEE.

Worth noting for this clone: A read error may produce the germline difference seen at one junction end. The same CDR3 also results from other DNA sequences found in this sample. The J gene is TRBJ2-5, the V gene TRBV6-5, with 7 bases lining up with TRBD1. The CDR3 totals 15 residues. Germline CDR1 is MNHEY and CDR2 is SVGAGI. The CDR3 spells CASSYSGTAQETQYF. In DNA, the CDR3 is TGTGCCAGTAGTTACTCAGGGACAGCCCAAGAGACCCAGTACTTC.